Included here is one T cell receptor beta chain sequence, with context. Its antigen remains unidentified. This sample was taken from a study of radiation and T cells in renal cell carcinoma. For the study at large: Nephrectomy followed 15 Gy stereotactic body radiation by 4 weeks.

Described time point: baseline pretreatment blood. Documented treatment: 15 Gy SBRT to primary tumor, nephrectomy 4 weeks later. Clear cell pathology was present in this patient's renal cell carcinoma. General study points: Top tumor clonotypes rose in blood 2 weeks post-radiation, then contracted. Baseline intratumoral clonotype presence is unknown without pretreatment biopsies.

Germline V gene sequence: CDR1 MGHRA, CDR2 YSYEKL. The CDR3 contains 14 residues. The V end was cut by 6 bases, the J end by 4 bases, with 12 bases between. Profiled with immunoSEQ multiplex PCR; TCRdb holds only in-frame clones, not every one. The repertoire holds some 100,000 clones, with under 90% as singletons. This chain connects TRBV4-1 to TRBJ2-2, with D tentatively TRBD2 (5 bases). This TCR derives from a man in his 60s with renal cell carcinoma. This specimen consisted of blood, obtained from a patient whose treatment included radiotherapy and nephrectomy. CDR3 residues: CASRPVEGTGELFF. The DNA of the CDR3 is TGCGCCAGCAGACCCGTTGAGGGCACCGGGGAGCTGTTTTTT.